The present entry profiles one TCR beta chain with its context. Its antigen remains unknown. These data come from a study of T-cell memory formation after mild COVID-19. Study-level points and caveats: Contracting clones localized mainly to CM and EM when CD4+ and mainly to EMRA when CD8+.

TCRdb itself ran the 5' RACE reads through MiXCR, one entry per CDR3 protein. Seen here are under 250,000 distinct CDR3 sequences, roughly 9.4% observed once, and the top ten hold approximately 20%. Germline V lookup: CDR1 ENHRY, CDR2 SYGVKD. V lost 3 bases and J lost 9, with 9 bases in between. This CDR3 is built from 12 residues. The sequencing input was PBMCs or a T cell subset sorted from them (not recorded which). This clonotype was sampled from a man in his late teens or twenties who had mild COVID-19 (a few samples of this study predate the infection). Cell type and time point are not known. This chain links TRBV10-3 with TRBJ1-5; no clear D. CDR3 nucleotides: TGTGCCATCAGTGACGAGAAGGGGCCCCAGCATTTT. Translating gives CAISDEKGPQHF.